Following are 19 T cell receptor beta chains from one sample sequenced in a study of Graves' ophthalmopathy and Graves' hyperthyroidism. Using RNA transcripts, the TCR beta CDR3 regions were amplified. Second-round multiplex PCR followed a first-round RT-PCR using HTBI primers. MiXCR was run by TCRdb on the multiplex PCR reads, yielding one entry per CDR3 protein. This table holds over a million distinct CDR3 sequences, about 38% found once. The source material was peripheral blood or thyroid tissue (not recorded which). The receptors derive from an adult man with Graves' hyperthyroidism.

This clonotype appeared many times. The chain carries TRBV7-6 and TRBJ2-2; D gene uncertain. Trimming removed 1 base from V and 3 bases from J, with 6 bases in between. The CDR3 is made up of 14 amino acids. Germline V gene sequence: CDR1 SGHVS, CDR2 FNYEAQ. The CDR3 is CASSLGSYTGELFF. DNA of the CDR3: TGTGCCAGCAGCTTAGGGAGCTACACCGGGGAGCTGTTTTTT.

This clonotype was detected ten times or more. The chain is built from TRBV15 and TRBJ2-7; TRBD2 might be the D (6 bases). Germline CDR1 and CDR2: LNHNV and YYDKDF (reference sequence). The CDR3 has 15 residues. Trimming left V 1 base short and J 0 bases short, with 10 bases between. CDR3 residues: CATSRVAGLSYEQYF. The CDR3 region has the DNA TGTGCCACCAGCAGAGTCGCGGGGCTCTCCTACGAGCAGTACTTC.

This clonotype was seen repeatedly, ten times or more. The rearrangement uses TRBV19 and TRBJ1-1; the D gene is possibly TRBD1 (5 bases). V lost 5 bases to trimming and J lost 8 bases, with 18 bases between them. Germline V lookup: CDR1 LNHDA, CDR2 SQIVND (reference sequence). This CDR3 has 14 residues. CDR3 amino acids: CASSPAGTRGEAFF. The CDR3 DNA is TGTGCCAGTAGTCCAGCCGGGACCCGCGGCGAAGCTTTCTTT.

The sample holds many counts of this clonotype. This chain connects TRBV20-1 to TRBJ1-2, with a possible D match to TRBD1 (6 bases). This CDR3 spans 14 amino acids. Germline V gene lookup returns CDR1 DFQATT and CDR2 SNEGSKA (reference sequence). Trimming took off 5 bases at V and 5 bases at J, with 18 bases between the two ends. The CDR3 DNA is TGCAGTGCTTTACTCGTCGGGGGGGCTTATGGCTACACCTTC. This encodes CSALLVGGAYGYTF.

The rearrangement joins TRBV29-1 to TRBJ1-2; D unresolved. The CDR3 is 13 residues long. Germline lookup yields CDR1 SQVTM and CDR2 ANQGSEA. Trimming took off 5 bases at V and 2 bases at J, with 12 bases between the two ends. CDR3 nucleotides: TGCAGCGTTAAAACTAGCGGGAACTATGGCTACACCTTC. It yields the protein CSVKTSGNYGYTF. Using reference TRBV29-1 and TRBJ1-2 for the parts outside the CDR3, the full variable domain is SAVISQKPSRDICQRGTSLTIQCQVDSQVTMMFWYRQQPGQSLTLIATANQGSEATYESGFVIDKFPISRPNLTFSTLTVSNMSPEDSSIYLCSVKTSGNYGYTFGSGTRLTVV.

This chain uses TRBV19 with TRBJ1-5; 7 nucleotides line up with TRBD1. The CDR3 is made up of 14 amino acids. J lost 9 bases, V lost 3 bases, and 8 bases had no gene match. Germline CDR1 LNHDA, CDR2 SQIVND (reference sequence). The CDR3 DNA reads TGTGCCAGTAGTATGGGACAGCCTCCCTTGCCCCAGCATTTT. Protein sequence: CASSMGQPPLPQHF.

The table lists this clonotype with many counts. The chain employs TRBV5-1 and TRBJ1-4; 7 bases map to TRBD1. From germline, CDR1 is SGHRS and CDR2 YFSETQ. With 4 bases clipped from V and 7 bases from J, the junction kept 13 bases outside the gene matches. CDR3 length: 16 residues. The CDR3 loop is CASSLPRQGGSEKLFF. CDR3 DNA sequence: TGCGCCAGCAGCCTTCCTCGACAGGGTGGTAGTGAAAAACTGTTTTTT. The whole variable domain, remainder taken from reference TRBV5-1 and TRBJ1-4, is KAGVTQTPRYLIKTRGQQVTLSCSPISGHRSVSWYQQTPGQGLQFLFEYFSETQRNKGNFPGRFSGRQFSNSRSEMNVSTLELGDSALYLCASSLPRQGGSEKLFFGSGTQLSVL.

The chain carries TRBV7-9 and TRBJ1-5; tentative D call: TRBD1 (6 bases). This CDR3 region has 14 residues. V was pared by 3 bases and J by 9 bases, with 15 bases between. Per germline, CDR1 SEHNR and CDR2 FQNEAQ (reference sequence). This chain's CDR3 is CASSLETGYGPQHF. For the CDR3, the DNA is TGTGCCAGCAGCTTGGAAACAGGGTATGGGCCCCAGCATTTT. Based on the CDR3 plus reference TRBV7-9 and TRBJ1-5, the full variable domain is DTGVSQNPRHKITKRGQNVTFRCDPISEHNRLYWYRQTLGQGPEFLTYFQNEAQLEKSRLLSDRFSAERPKGSFSTLEIQRTEQGDSAMYLCASSLETGYGPQHFGDGTRLSIL.

Points on this clonotype: A junction end diverges from the germline sequence, so it may reflect a read error. The chain links TRBV19 to TRBJ2-6, with 10 bases that match TRBD1. The CDR3 consists of 14 residues. Germline V gene lookup returns CDR1 LNHDA and CDR2 SQIVND (reference sequence). The CDR3 sequence is CARWAGTGVNVLTF. CDR3 nucleotide sequence: TGTGCCAGGTGGGCGGGGACAGGGGTCAACGTCCTGACTTTC.

This clonotype was seen many times. This chain connects TRBV5-6 to TRBJ1-2, with TRBD1 matching over 8 bases. This CDR3 region has 14 residues. Germline CDR1 reads SGHDT; CDR2 reads YYEEEE. V gave up 1 base and J gave up 7 bases; unmatched junction bases: 6. Here the CDR3 reads CASSLWDRTSGYTF. DNA for the CDR3: TGTGCCAGCAGCTTGTGGGACAGGACTTCTGGCTACACCTTC. Drawing the rest from reference TRBV5-6 and TRBJ1-2, the complete variable domain is DAGVTQSPTHLIKTRGQQVTLRCSPKSGHDTVSWYQQALGQGPQFIFQYYEEEERQRGNFPDRFSGHQFPNYSSELNVNALLLGDSALYLCASSLWDRTSGYTFGSGTRLTVV.

This clonotype has more than one count but fewer than ten. The junction shows a germline mismatch at one end, possibly a read error. The gene calls are TRBV15 and TRBJ2-5, with 7 bases matching TRBD1. The CDR3 contains 15 residues. Looked up from germline, CDR1 is LNHNV and CDR2 is YYDKDF (reference sequence). Here the CDR3 DNA reads TGTGCCACCGGCAGAGATGGGGACAGTAAAGAGACCCAGTACTTC. It codes for CATGRDGDSKETQYF.

This clonotype showed up many times. The rearrangement joins TRBV10-3 to TRBJ1-5; D gene unclear. Germline lookup yields CDR1 ENHRY and CDR2 SYGVKD. The CDR3 has 16 amino acids. Deletions cut 0 bases from V and 0 bases from J, with 9 bases between. The CDR3 spells CAISESLQYSNQPQHF. For the CDR3, the DNA is TGTGCCATCAGTGAGTCGCTGCAATATAGCAATCAGCCCCAGCATTTT.

The chain uses TRBV19 and TRBJ2-5, with D tentatively TRBD2 (7 bases). Germline CDR1 LNHDA, CDR2 SQIVND (reference sequence). The CDR3 contains 15 residues. With 9 bases removed from V and 3 bases from J, the gap between germline ends came to 20 bases. Written as DNA, the CDR3 is TGTGCCAGCAGACCCGACGGGGGGCCCGAAGAGACCCAGTACTTC. Residues: CASRPDGGPEETQYF.

Ten or more counts support this clonotype. The chain has TRBV7-8 and TRBJ1-2, with D unclear. CDR3 length equals 15 residues. Germline CDR1 SGHVS, CDR2 FQNEAQ. Trimming pared 2 bases from V and 0 bases from J, leaving 10 bases between. CDR3 region: CASSLIREANYGYTF. CDR3 nucleotide sequence: TGTGCCAGCAGCTTAATAAGGGAGGCTAACTATGGCTACACCTTC.

There are a few counts of this clonotype. V usage is TRBV4-1 and J usage is TRBJ2-7; 8 bases are shared with TRBD2. The CDR3 contains 17 residues. CDR1 and CDR2 (germline): MGHRA, YSYEKL. Germline trimming cut 0 bases from V and 4 bases from J; bases unmatched to any gene: 11. In DNA form, the CDR3 reads TGCGCCAGCAGCCAAGATGCAAGCGGGAGCTTTGGTTACGAGCAGTACTTC. Translation gives CASSQDASGSFGYEQYF.

This clonotype occurred many times. V and J are TRBV7-9 and TRBJ1-4; TRBD1 agrees at 8 bases. The CDR3 runs 17 residues. The J segment lost 5 bases and the V segment lost 4 bases, leaving 12 bases of the junction unmatched. Germline CDR1 is SEHNR and CDR2 is FQNEAQ (reference sequence). The CDR3 loop is CASSYDRGIGENEKLFF. Written as DNA, the CDR3 is TGTGCCAGCAGCTACGACAGGGGCATTGGGGAAAATGAAAAACTGTTTTTT.

This clonotype was observed at least ten times. The chain carries TRBV2 and TRBJ1-5; 8 bases map to TRBD1. The V gene end was trimmed by 4 bases and the J gene end by 6 bases; junction bases not matched to a gene: 5. The CDR3 totals 14 residues. Germline V gene data show CDR1 as SNHLY and CDR2 as FYNNEI. CDR3 protein: CASSGQGYGQPQHF. The CDR3 bases are TGTGCCAGCAGTGGACAGGGGTACGGTCAGCCCCAGCATTTT.

This clonotype occurred a few times. The chain is built from TRBV7-2 and TRBJ2-7; perhaps TRBD2 as D (7 bases). V dropped 5 bases and J dropped 1 base, with 15 bases sitting between them. The CDR3 spans 15 residues. The germline gives CDR1 SGHTA, CDR2 FQGNSA. The CDR3 DNA sequence: TGTGCCAGCAGCCTAAGAGGGGGGGGTTCCTACGAGCAGTACTTC. Protein product: CASSLRGGGSYEQYF.

In regard to this clonotype: The limits of the CDR3 on the DNA are not certain, so only TCRdb's listed CDR3 is given. The chain carries TRBV25-1 and TRBJ2-7; the table calls TRBD1, which could not be checked here. The CDR3 sequence runs 22 residues, both termini included. From germline, CDR1 is MGHDK and CDR2 SYGVNS. This CDR3 is CASSDPAMYFCASRVWAYEQYF.